This is a list of T cell receptor beta chains from one sample in a study of blood T cell repertoires in COVID-19. The method was immunoSEQ multiplex PCR; TCRdb's version includes in-frame clones alone and lacks a portion of them. The data contain over 130,000 clones, 85% of them singletons. The sample consisted of peripheral blood. Receptors originate from a man aged 45-60 years with acute or convalescent COVID-19. Each CDR3 is given with its conserved first and last residue. The D gene is left open where the match is weak.

length: 15
J: TRBJ2-1
V: TRBV9
D: TRBD2
DNA: TGTGCCAGCAGCGTACCAGCGGGAGCTGACAATGAGCAGTTCTTC
CDR3: CASSVPAGADNEQFF

length: 15
J: TRBJ1-2
V: TRBV6-5
D: TRBD1
DNA: TGTGCCAGCAGTTACCAGGGACAGGGTTTGATTGGCTACACCTTC
CDR3: CASSYQGQGLIGYTF

length: 16
J: TRBJ1-2
V: TRBV3-1/TRBV3-2
D: -
DNA: TGTGCCAGCAGCCATCCTGGACGTGAGGGTAACTATGGCTACACCTTC
CDR3: CASSHPGREGNYGYTF

length: 15
J: TRBJ1-3
V: TRBV7-8
D: -
DNA: TGTGCCAGCAGCTTATTTTCAGGGCTTGGAAACACCATATATTTT
CDR3: CASSLFSGLGNTIYF

length: 15
J: TRBJ2-7
V: TRBV28
D: -
DNA: TGTGCCAGCAGTCCCTTCCGGGACACCGTCGGCGAGCAGTACTTC
CDR3: CASSPFRDTVGEQYF

length: 12
J: TRBJ2-1
V: TRBV10-1
D: -
DNA: TGCGCCAGCAGTGCGGCGGGGACCAAGCAGTTCTTC
CDR3: CASSAAGTKQFF

length: 15
J: TRBJ1-4
V: TRBV5-1
D: -
DNA: TGCGCCAGCAGCCCGGACAGCCCAACTAATGAAAAACTGTTTTTT
CDR3: CASSPDSPTNEKLFF

length: 15
J: TRBJ2-7
V: TRBV5-1
D: -
DNA: TGCGCCAGCAGCTTCGCTCCAGGCCAGGGCTACGAGCAGTACTTC
CDR3: CASSFAPGQGYEQYF

length: 13
J: TRBJ1-2
V: TRBV28
D: -
DNA: TGTGCCAGCAGTTTTCGGGGTTGGGGTGGCTACACCTTC
CDR3: CASSFRGWGGYTF

length: 16
J: TRBJ1-4
V: TRBV3-1/TRBV3-2
D: -
DNA: TGTGCCAGCAGCCAAGAAGGGGCAGGGCGGCGGGGAAAACTGTTTTTT
CDR3: CASSQEGAGRRGKLFF

length: 15
J: TRBJ1-2
V: TRBV4-1
D: -
DNA: TGCGCCAGCAGCCAAGTTAGGGGAATGAACTATGGCTACACCTTC
CDR3: CASSQVRGMNYGYTF

length: 15
J: TRBJ1-6
V: TRBV6-2/TRBV6-3
D: -
DNA: TGTGCCAGCAGTTACTCTCGGGGTTTAAATTCACCCCTCCACTTT
CDR3: CASSYSRGLNSPLHF

length: 14
J: TRBJ1-2
V: TRBV27
D: TRBD1
DNA: TGTGCCAGCAGGGGGGGACAGGAAAACTATGGCTACACCTTC
CDR3: CASRGGQENYGYTF

length: 15
J: TRBJ2-3
V: TRBV7-2
D: -
DNA: TGTGCCAGCAGCTCCGACACGTTCCAGGGAGATACGCAGTATTTT
CDR3: CASSSDTFQGDTQYF

length: 11
J: TRBJ2-1
V: TRBV20-1
D: -
DNA: TGCAGTGCAAGAAGCGGACATGAGCAGTTCTTC
CDR3: CSARSGHEQFF

length: 14
J: TRBJ1-3
V: TRBV15
D: TRBD1
DNA: TGTGCCACCGGGCGGACAGGCGACGGAAACACCATATATTTT
CDR3: CATGRTGDGNTIYF

length: 10
J: TRBJ2-1
V: TRBV29-1
D: -
DNA: TGCAGCGCCGCTAGTAATGAGCAGTTCTTC
CDR3: CSAASNEQFF

length: 17
J: TRBJ2-1
V: TRBV15
D: TRBD2
DNA: TGTGCCACCAGCAGAGATCTAGCGGGGGGGTCATACAATGAGCAGTTCTTC
CDR3: CATSRDLAGGSYNEQFF

length: 16
J: TRBJ1-5
V: TRBV7-6
D: -
DNA: TGTGCCAGCAGCTTACAGGGGTCCGCTGTTGAGCAGCCCCAGCATTTT
CDR3: CASSLQGSAVEQPQHF

length: 12
J: TRBJ1-1
V: TRBV10-1
D: -
DNA: TGCGCCAGCTGGAATACAGGGACTGAAGCTTTCTTT
CDR3: CASWNTGTEAFF